The 18 T cell receptor beta chains reported below all come from one sample, sequenced in a study of shared clonotypes between healthy human individuals. Some clones are missing from TCRdb's copy, which holds only in-frame ones; the method was immunoSEQ multiplex PCR. The sample consists of about 2.1 million clones, over 85% of them appearing once. Naive CD8 cells, CD45RO-negative and positively selected for CCR7, excluded terminally differentiated effector memory CD45RA+ cells. Input material: naive CD8+ T cells from PBMCs. These receptor sequences come from a man between 18 and 35 years old in good health. Some clones in this sample may be carry-over from other donors' samples.

The V gene is TRBV6-6, the J gene TRBJ2-1; D unclear. Looked up from germline, CDR1 is MNHNY and CDR2 is SVGAGI (reference sequence). The V and J ends lost 7 bases and 4 bases respectively, with 8 bases between them. The CDR3 spans 12 residues. CDR3 loop: CASTSRYNEQFF. The DNA of the CDR3 is TGTGCCAGCACCTCGCGGTACAATGAGCAGTTCTTC.

V is TRBV30 and J is TRBJ2-2; TRBD1 agrees at 7 bases. The CDR3 totals 15 residues. Germline V lookup: CDR1 GTSNPN, CDR2 SVGIG (reference sequence). V lost 1 base, J lost 5 bases, and 7 bases stayed unmatched. The CDR3 protein is CAWSDITGETGELFF. The CDR3 DNA reads TGTGCCTGGAGTGACATAACAGGGGAAACCGGGGAGCTGTTTTTT.

This clone was counted only a few times. The J gene is TRBJ1-2, the V gene TRBV10-3, with D perhaps TRBD1 (5 bases). From germline, CDR1 is ENHRY and CDR2 SYGVKD. The CDR3 contains 12 residues. Deletions cut 6 bases from V and 4 bases from J, with 9 bases between. The CDR3 is CAISQGPYGYTF. CDR3 nucleotide sequence: TGTGCCATCAGCCAGGGTCCCTATGGCTACACCTTC.

Notes on this clone: At one end the junction does not follow the germline gene, possibly because of a read error. V usage is TRBV5-4 and J usage is TRBJ2-7; D not resolved. CDR3 length: 12 amino acids. The germline gives CDR1 SGHNT, CDR2 YYREEE (reference sequence). CDR3 in DNA: TGTGCCAGCAGCTTGGGGTCGGCTAAGTATCGGTTC. It is translated as CASSLGSAKYRF.

Comments on this clone: Other nucleotide sequences from this sample produce the same CDR3. This chain uses TRBV7-9 with TRBJ2-5, with TRBD2 as a possible D gene (6 bases). Trimming left V 8 bases short and J 5 bases short, with 15 bases between. Per the germline V gene, CDR1 is SEHNR and CDR2 is FQNEAQ (reference sequence). The CDR3 runs to 13 residues. The CDR3 here is CASRLGGSETQYF. For the CDR3, the DNA is TGTGCCAGCCGTTTGGGGGGTTCTGAGACCCAGTACTTC.

The chain is built from TRBV5-1 and TRBJ2-7, with 8 bases fitting TRBD1. This CDR3 contains 14 residues. Germline V CDR1 and CDR2: SGHRS, YFSETQ. The V and J ends lost 0 bases and 5 bases, in that order; junction bases with no gene match: 4. The CDR3 sequence is CASSLGQGANEQYF. The CDR3, as DNA: TGCGCCAGCAGCTTGGGGCAGGGGGCGAACGAGCAGTACTTC. The variable domain in full, with the rest retrieved from reference TRBV5-1 and TRBJ2-7, is KAGVTQTPRYLIKTRGQQVTLSCSPISGHRSVSWYQQTPGQGLQFLFEYFSETQRNKGNFPGRFSGRQFSNSRSEMNVSTLELGDSALYLCASSLGQGANEQYFGPGTRLTVT.

This clone was counted a single time. This chain connects TRBV4-3 to TRBJ1-4, with a tentative D call TRBD1 (5 bases). The CDR3 covers 16 residues. The V gene's germline CDR1 is LGHNA and CDR2 YSLEER. V was cut by 0 bases and J by 10 bases, with 18 bases left in between. CDR3 nucleotides: TGCGCCAGCAGCCAAGAAACCGGGACTGCTTATGGAAAACTGTTTTTT. It is translated as CASSQETGTAYGKLFF.

CDR3 nucleotide sequence: TGTGCCAGCAGCGCCATCAATGAGCAGTTCTTC. Translating gives CASSAINEQFF. The rearrangement joins TRBV28 to TRBJ2-1; no clear D gene. The CDR3 is 11 amino acids. Trimming stripped 6 bases from V and 6 bases from J, with 6 bases between. Per germline, CDR1 MDHEN and CDR2 SYDVKM. The full variable domain, completed using reference TRBV28 and TRBJ2-1, is DVKVTQSSRYLVKRTGEKVFLECVQDMDHENMFWYRQDPGLGLRLIYFSYDVKMKEKGDIPEGYSVSREKKERFSLILESASTNQTSMYLCASSAINEQFFGPGTRLTVL.

The rearrangement uses TRBV10-3 and TRBJ2-6; 7 nucleotides line up with TRBD1. The CDR3 length is 17 residues. CDR1 ENHRY and CDR2 SYGVKD come from the germline V gene. V lost 9 bases to trimming and J lost 4 bases; unmatched junction nucleotides: 15. CDR3 DNA sequence: TGTGCCATTATGACGACAGGGAGTGGCTCCGGGGCCAACGTCCTGACTTTC. Amino acid sequence: CAIMTTGSGSGANVLTF.

The gene calls are TRBV11-3 and TRBJ2-1, with TRBD1 matching 8 bases. Germline V gene data show CDR1 as SGHNT and CDR2 as YENEEA. V shed 4 bases, J shed 9 bases, and the junction held 2 bases outside the gene matches. This CDR3 comprises 12 residues. The chain's CDR3 is CASSSRGPEQFF. In DNA, the CDR3 is TGTGCCAGCAGCTCCAGGGGGCCTGAGCAGTTCTTC.

Here the CDR3 reads CASSLTGLRGADTQYF. The CDR3 nucleotides are TGTGCCAGCAGCTTAACGGGACTCCGGGGAGCAGATACGCAGTATTTT. This chain links TRBV7-8 with TRBJ2-3; D is perhaps TRBD2 (6 bases). Germline values: CDR1 SGHVS, CDR2 FQNEAQ. Trimming took off 2 bases at V and 4 bases at J, with 16 bases between the two ends. The CDR3 is made up of 16 amino acids.

This clone was counted once. The genes are TRBV7-8 and TRBJ2-7; D uncertain. Germline V gene sequence: CDR1 SGHVS, CDR2 FQNEAQ. This CDR3 spans 15 amino acids. The V gene lost 4 bases and the J gene lost 5 bases, with 18 bases spanning the gap. The CDR3 loop reads CASSSTDWDTDEQYF. The CDR3 DNA reads as TGTGCCAGCAGCTCTACTGATTGGGATACTGACGAGCAGTACTTC.

The rearrangement joins TRBV6-5 to TRBJ2-3; D is possibly TRBD2 (6 bases). CDR3 size: 16 residues. The V and J ends lost 0 bases and 2 bases respectively, with 12 bases between them. The germline gives CDR1 MNHEY, CDR2 SVGAGI. The CDR3 loop reads CASSYSRWGDTDTQYF. The CDR3 nucleotides read TGTGCCAGCAGTTACTCGAGATGGGGGGACACAGATACGCAGTATTTT.

V gene TRBV20-1 combines with J gene TRBJ2-7; unclear D gene. Looked up from germline, CDR1 is DFQATT and CDR2 is SNEGSKA (reference sequence). Trimming left V 5 bases short and J 2 bases short, with 4 bases between. The CDR3 is made up of 10 amino acids. DNA of the CDR3: TGCAGTGCTGAGGCCTACGAGCAGTACTTC. As protein: CSAEAYEQYF.

This chain links TRBV4-3 with TRBJ2-1; 14 bases fit TRBD2. The V segment lost 6 bases and the J segment 3 bases; nucleotides outside the gene matches: 7. The germline V gene has CDR1 LGHNA and CDR2 YSLEER. The CDR3 runs 17 residues. The CDR3 DNA reads TGCGCCAGCAGTGAGACTAGCGGGAGGGGAAGCTACAATGAGCAGTTCTTC. Protein: CASSETSGRGSYNEQFF.

The CDR3 coding sequence is TGTGCCAGCAGCACCAGGACAGATCAACCTGAAGCTTTCTTT. Its protein is CASSTRTDQPEAFF. The chain links TRBV7-9 to TRBJ1-1; weak D call: TRBD1 (6 bases). Trimming left V 5 bases short and J 6 bases short, with 16 bases between. CDR1 and CDR2 (germline): SEHNR, FQNEAQ (reference sequence). The CDR3 sequence is 14 residues long.

To note about this clone: This specimen includes other DNA sequences encoding the same CDR3. The CDR3 DNA reads TGTGCCAGCAGGGGGACAGGGGGAACTGAAGCTTTCTTT. Translated, it gives CASRGTGGTEAFF. V usage is TRBV2 and J usage is TRBJ1-1; 11 bases align to TRBD1. Looked up from germline, CDR1 is SNHLY and CDR2 is FYNNEI. Germline trimming cut 6 bases from V and 5 bases from J; bases unmatched to any gene: 2. The CDR3 spans 13 residues.

Points on this clone: Other DNA sequences in the sample encode the same CDR3. The chain employs TRBV5-6 and TRBJ2-7; no definite D call. This CDR3 has 11 amino acids. The V gene lost 4 bases and the J gene lost 1 base, with 3 bases spanning the gap. CDR1 SGHDT and CDR2 YYEEEE come from the germline V gene. The CDR3 nucleotides are TGTGCCAGCAGCAGATCCTACGAGCAGTACTTC. Amino acid sequence: CASSRSYEQYF.